This TCR beta chain emerged from a study of blood T cell repertoires in COVID-19. The wider study: Acute and convalescent COVID-19 samples came from the United States, Italy and Spain. Sources were T cells, B-cell-depleted T cells, or PBMCs; the material itself was cDNA or gDNA.

The CDR3 spans 16 residues. The germline CDR1 and CDR2 sequences are SGHDT and YYEEEE. Unmatched junction bases numbered 11, after V lost 0 bases and J lost 7 bases. How the authors handled the data: From reference gene primer amplification, estimates of nucleated cell counts were derived. Libraries were prepared by immunoSEQ multiplex PCR; TCRdb keeps only in-frame clonotypes and omits some of them. D and trimming come from the DNA, and the V and J calls and clone size come from that table. The sample includes 25,000 to 35,000 clones, almost 90% seen only once; the top ten take 20% to 30%. The TCR originated in a human donor in a cohort sampled during active COVID-19. The material sequenced was peripheral blood. The chain joins TRBV5-6 to TRBJ1-2; 8 bases are shared with TRBD1. DNA for the CDR3: TGTGCCAGCAGCTTGGACGATGTGAGGACAGGGATTGGCTACACCTTC. Translation gives CASSLDDVRTGIGYTF.